This TCR beta chain was documented in a study of vaccination and CD4 T cells after COVID-19. Background on the study: SARS-CoV-2 PCR on nasal swabs had been positive for the convalescent patients; nine were mild and one was severe. The cells were exposed to overlapping spike peptides originating from SARS-CoV-2, HCoV-NL63, HCoV-OC43 and HCoV-229E for stimulation.

Sequenced with the Oncomine TCR Beta short-read assay was DNA taken from cultured CD4+ T cells. TCRdb processed the PCR reads anew with MiXCR; each CDR3 protein has one entry. The sample lists 10,000 to 15,000 distinct CDR3 sequences, roughly half seen once, with around a third in the top ten. V was clipped by 4 bases and J by 2 bases, with 14 bases between them. Germline V gene data show CDR1 as SGHAT and CDR2 as FQNNGV. This CDR3 comprises 15 residues. The treatment here: roughly 10-day PBMC culture with coronavirus spike peptide pools or control peptides (ViraFEST assay). Comment on this clonotype: What it binds is not known.

The J gene is TRBJ2-5, the V gene TRBV11-2; D gene unclear. The sequenced material came from CD4+ T cells from blood, cultured in vitro. The receptor comes from a human donor who had recovered from COVID-19. CDR3 nucleotide sequence: TGTGCCAGCAGCTCATTCCGGACCAAACAAGAGACCCAGTACTTC. It encodes CASSSFRTKQETQYF.